These 25 T cell receptor beta chains came from one sample sequenced in a study of blood T cell repertoires in COVID-19. Libraries were prepared by immunoSEQ multiplex PCR; TCRdb keeps only in-frame clonotypes and omits some of them. Of over 150,000 clones in the sample, about 89% are singletons; the top ten hold under 2%. The sequenced material came from peripheral blood. The receptors originated from a man aged 18-30 years who had recovered from COVID-19.

The chain joins TRBV6-2 or TRBV6-3 to TRBJ2-1, with 11 bases lining up with TRBD2. V gave up 4 bases and J gave up 6 bases; unmatched junction bases: 5. Germline loops: CDR1 MNHEY, CDR2 SVGEGT. The CDR3 extends over 15 amino acids. This CDR3 reads CASSSIAGGSNEQFF. CDR3 bases: TGTGCCAGCAGTTCAATAGCGGGAGGGTCCAATGAGCAGTTCTTC.

The chain joins TRBV5-6 to TRBJ2-7, with a possible D match to TRBD1 (5 bases). Trimming removed 3 bases from V and 0 bases from J, with 13 bases in between. CDR3 length: 15 amino acids. CDR1 and CDR2 (germline): SGHDT, YYEEEE. The CDR3 is CASSYRKPNSYEQYF. In nucleotides, the CDR3 is TGTGCCAGCAGCTACAGGAAGCCCAACTCCTACGAGCAGTACTTC. The variable domain in full, completed from reference TRBV5-6 and TRBJ2-7, reads DAGVTQSPTHLIKTRGQQVTLRCSPKSGHDTVSWYQQALGQGPQFIFQYYEEEERQRGNFPDRFSGHQFPNYSSELNVNALLLGDSALYLCASSYRKPNSYEQYFGPGTRLTVT.

This chain connects TRBV27 to TRBJ2-3; D gene ambiguous. Germline V gene lookup returns CDR1 MNHEY and CDR2 SMNVEV (reference sequence). V was shortened by 9 bases and J by 4 bases, with 17 bases between the two germline ends. CDR3 length equals 14 residues. The CDR3 nucleotides read TGTGCCAGTAAACTCCTTCAACCGGCAGATACGCAGTATTTT. This translates into CASKLLQPADTQYF.

The genes are TRBV2 and TRBJ2-1, with 10 nucleotides matching TRBD2. This CDR3 is 15 amino acids long. CDR1 and CDR2 from the germline V gene are SNHLY and FYNNEI. With 6 bases clipped from V and 0 bases from J, the junction kept 2 bases outside the gene matches. The CDR3 coding sequence is TGTGCCAGCAGACCTAGCGGGGGCTCCTACAATGAGCAGTTCTTC. Protein: CASRPSGGSYNEQFF. The full variable domain, with the rest looked up from reference TRBV2 and TRBJ2-1, is EPEVTQTPSHQVTQMGQEVILRCVPISNHLYFYWYRQILGQKVEFLVSFYNNEISEKSEIFDDQFSVERPDGSNFTLKIRSTKLEDSAMYFCASRPSGGSYNEQFFGPGTRLTVL.

The chain has TRBV7-2 and TRBJ2-7; possible D gene TRBD2, 5 bases. Germline V gene sequence: CDR1 SGHTA, CDR2 FQGNSA. V lost 7 bases and J lost 4, with 17 bases in between. The CDR3 runs to 14 residues. CDR3 residues: CASKTGSYGYEQYF. The CDR3 coding sequence is TGTGCCAGCAAGACGGGATCTTATGGATACGAGCAGTACTTC.

The V call is TRBV28, the J call TRBJ1-5; weak D call: TRBD1 (6 bases). Between the trimmed V and J ends, which lost 6 bases and 2 bases, there was a span of 11 bases. The germline V gene has CDR1 MDHEN and CDR2 SYDVKM. The CDR3 loop spans 14 amino acids. The CDR3 region is CASSRSGGNQPQHF. CDR3 in DNA: TGTGCCAGCAGCCGCTCAGGGGGCAATCAGCCCCAGCATTTT.

The chain couples TRBV29-1 to TRBJ2-5; D is uncertain. Deletions cut 3 bases from V and 5 bases from J, with 13 bases between. Germline lookup yields CDR1 SQVTM and CDR2 ANQGSEA. This CDR3 is built from 13 residues. The CDR3 is CSVDRRLRETQYF. DNA of the CDR3: TGCAGCGTTGACCGGCGGTTGCGGGAGACCCAGTACTTC.

V usage is TRBV24-1 and J usage is TRBJ2-7, with D unresolved. Germline V gives CDR1 KGHDR, CDR2 SFDVKD. This CDR3 comprises 14 residues. With 3 bases removed from V and 1 base from J, the gap between germline ends came to 9 bases. DNA of the CDR3: TGTGCCACCAGTGATCCCGACAAATCCTACGAGCAGTACTTC. Its translation: CATSDPDKSYEQYF.

V usage is TRBV3-1 (or the pseudogene TRBV3-2) and J usage is TRBJ2-7; 7 nucleotides align to TRBD1. Germline V gene sequence: CDR1 LGHDT, CDR2 YNNKEL (reference sequence). CDR3 size: 14 residues. V lost 4 bases, J lost 5 bases, and 8 bases stayed unmatched. The CDR3 region has the DNA TGTGCCAGCAGCCGACAAGGGACAGTCAACGAGCAGTACTTC. Translated: CASSRQGTVNEQYF.

J is TRBJ1-2 and V is TRBV5-1; 11 bases fit TRBD1. Germline lookup yields CDR1 SGHRS and CDR2 YFSETQ. Losses at the gene ends were 4 bases for V and 7 bases for J; bases not matched to a gene: 6. This CDR3 spans 14 amino acids. This CDR3 is CASSPGQGVGGYTF. CDR3 coding DNA: TGCGCCAGCAGCCCGGGACAGGGGGTCGGTGGCTACACCTTC.

The rearrangement links TRBV4-3 to TRBJ2-5; perhaps TRBD2 as D (6 bases). CDR1 is LGHNA, CDR2 YSLEER, per germline. This CDR3 spans 17 amino acids. Trimming took off 0 bases at V and 4 bases at J, with 18 bases between the two ends. The CDR3 nucleotides read TGCGCCAGCAGCCAAGAGGGGTCCCGGGAGTGGGCAGAGACCCAGTACTTC. It codes for CASSQEGSREWAETQYF.

The chain joins TRBV24-1 to TRBJ1-5; 10 bases fit TRBD1. The CDR3 has 17 residues. Trimming removed 4 bases from V and 3 bases from J; junction bases left unmatched: 8. The germline V gene encodes CDR1 KGHDR and CDR2 SFDVKD. Here the CDR3 DNA reads TGTGCCACCAGTGACTGGACAGGGGGTGCGGACAATCAGCCCCAGCATTTT. This sequence encodes CATSDWTGGADNQPQHF.

The chain is built from TRBV6-5 and TRBJ2-3; TRBD2 aligns across 7 bases. Germline V CDR1 and CDR2: MNHEY, SVGAGI. With 7 bases clipped from V and 6 bases from J, the junction kept 13 bases outside the gene matches. There are 15 residues in the CDR3. The CDR3 loop reads CASKGGGAGGDTQYF. The CDR3 nucleotides are TGTGCCAGCAAGGGTGGAGGGGCCGGGGGGGATACGCAGTATTTT.

The rearrangement uses TRBV28 and TRBJ2-7, with 8 bases that match TRBD2. After removal of 2 bases from V and 0 bases from J, the junction contained 9 bases not matched to a gene. The CDR3 is made up of 17 amino acids. Germline V gene lookup returns CDR1 MDHEN and CDR2 SYDVKM. DNA of the CDR3: TGTGCCAGCAGTTTACCCCGGGTAGCGGGGACCTCCTACGAGCAGTACTTC. Translated: CASSLPRVAGTSYEQYF.

This clone was observed a few times. This chain connects TRBV4-3 to TRBJ2-1, with 7 positions matching TRBD2. Germline CDR1 reads LGHNA; CDR2 reads YSLEER. V trimming: 1 base; J trimming: 3 bases; junction bases outside the gene matches: 6. The CDR3 spans 16 residues. The CDR3, as DNA: TGCGCCAGCAGCCAAGCGGCGGGACTAAACTACAATGAGCAGTTCTTC. Translated, it gives CASSQAAGLNYNEQFF.

There are a few counts of this clone. The chain uses TRBV6-9 and TRBJ1-2; D gene ambiguous. Germline-derived CDR1 and CDR2 are MNHGY and SVAAGI. V lost 5 bases and J 4 bases, leaving 20 bases between the germline ends. The CDR3 is 16 amino acids. The CDR3 reads CASSPFGVEAGYGYTF. The CDR3 DNA follows: TGTGCCAGCAGTCCGTTCGGGGTGGAGGCAGGCTATGGCTACACCTTC.

This sequence joins TRBV18 and TRBJ2-2; D possibly corresponds to TRBD1 (6 bases). Germline-derived CDR1 and CDR2 are KGHSH and LQKENI. Trimming shortened V by 2 bases and J by 0 bases, and 10 bases separated the two germline ends. The CDR3 extends over 16 amino acids. CDR3 region: CASSPSTGSNTGELFF. The CDR3 nucleotides are TGTGCCAGCTCACCATCGACAGGATCGAACACCGGGGAGCTGTTTTTT.

Here the CDR3 DNA reads TGCGCCAGCCTTGAGGCGGGAGTCGCAGATACGCAGTATTTT. Translated, it gives CASLEAGVADTQYF. The chain uses TRBV5-1 and TRBJ2-3, with TRBD2 identical over 7 bases. The CDR3 is 14 residues long. The V gene end was trimmed by 7 bases and the J gene end by 4 bases; junction bases not matched to a gene: 9. The germline gives CDR1 SGHRS, CDR2 YFSETQ. The complete variable domain, with remaining parts taken from reference TRBV5-1 and TRBJ2-3, reads KAGVTQTPRYLIKTRGQQVTLSCSPISGHRSVSWYQQTPGQGLQFLFEYFSETQRNKGNFPGRFSGRQFSNSRSEMNVSTLELGDSALYLCASLEAGVADTQYFGPGTRLTVL.

This chain uses TRBV7-3 with TRBJ1-1; no clear D gene. The CDR3 totals 14 residues. Germline CDR1 SGHTA, CDR2 FQGTGA. V gave up 5 bases and J gave up 7 bases, with 17 bases separating them. CDR3 sequence: CASSPTNSEREAFF. CDR3 nucleotide sequence: TGTGCCAGCAGCCCGACGAATTCCGAGCGTGAAGCTTTCTTT.

The rearrangement links TRBV5-1 to TRBJ2-2; D is undetermined. The CDR3 spans 11 residues. Germline assignment: CDR1 SGHRS and CDR2 YFSETQ. Deletions cut 2 bases from V and 8 bases from J, with 4 bases between. The CDR3 here is CASSFRGELFF. DNA of the CDR3: TGCGCCAGCAGCTTCCGGGGGGAGCTGTTTTTT.

This clone is a singleton in its sample. The CDR3 nucleotides read TGCAGCGTCCTTACAGGGGTGGGAGAGCAGTACTTC. It specifies CSVLTGVGEQYF. The chain couples TRBV29-1 to TRBJ2-7; 7 nucleotides align to TRBD1. Germline V CDR1 and CDR2: SQVTM, ANQGSEA. J was trimmed by 7 bases and V by 6 bases; bases with no gene match: 9. The CDR3 covers 12 residues.

The rearrangement links TRBV19 to TRBJ2-7; 9 nucleotides agree with TRBD1. Trimming removed 4 bases from V and 6 bases from J; junction bases left unmatched: 13. The V gene's germline CDR1 is LNHDA and CDR2 SQIVND (reference sequence). The CDR3 runs to 16 residues. This CDR3 reads CASSNPGQGPAGEQYF. CDR3 in DNA: TGTGCCAGTAGTAACCCGGGACAGGGTCCAGCGGGCGAGCAGTACTTC.

The chain uses TRBV3-1 (or the pseudogene TRBV3-2) and TRBJ1-6; 7 bases align to TRBD1. In germline, CDR1 is LGHDT, CDR2 YNNKEL (reference sequence). V trimming: 3 bases; J trimming: 7 bases; junction bases outside the gene matches: 12. This CDR3 is 17 amino acids long. The CDR3 sequence: CASSHLPGGTENSPLHF. The DNA for the CDR3 is TGTGCCAGCAGCCACCTACCGGGCGGGACAGAAAATTCACCCCTCCACTTT.

This chain links TRBV5-1 with TRBJ2-7; possibly TRBD2 for D (6 bases). In germline, CDR1 is SGHRS, CDR2 YFSETQ. This CDR3 has 13 amino acids. Trimming shortened V by 7 bases and J by 1 base, and 12 bases separated the two germline ends. The CDR3 DNA sequence: TGCGCCAGCGCCTGGGGGGTATCCTACGAGCAGTACTTC. Protein sequence: CASAWGVSYEQYF.

This clone was seen a handful of times. V usage is TRBV5-6 and J usage is TRBJ2-2, with TRBD2 as a possible D gene (6 bases). Looked up from germline, CDR1 is SGHDT and CDR2 is YYEEEE. The CDR3 is 17 residues long. V lost 3 bases and J lost 8, with 23 bases in between. CDR3 sequence: CASSSAWRGAKLGELFF. As DNA, the CDR3 is TGTGCCAGCAGCTCTGCTTGGCGGGGAGCTAAACTGGGGGAGCTGTTTTTT.